The T cell receptor (beta chain) described here comes from a study of molecular identifiers for immune sequencing clone quantification. Study background: Four portions were sequenced after RNA from roughly 18,000 or 92,000 naive CD8 cells was split five ways in replicates. Study-wide results and caveats: In naive cells, clones above 20 RNA copies held under 1% of molecules, whereas in effector cells they held over 98%. Highly expanded clone sizes could end up underestimated if a barcode were shared by identical TCR molecules.

TCRdb used MiXCR to reprocess the PCR reads, holding one entry per CDR3 protein. This sample has about 500,000 distinct CDR3 sequences, with 20% to 25% found just once. The CDR3 spans 14 residues. Germline trimming cut 1 base from V and 5 bases from J; bases unmatched to any gene: 4. The germline V gene encodes CDR1 SGHNT and CDR2 YENEEA. Naive CD8 T cells were sorted as CD8+CD4-CCR7+CD45RA+. This clonotype turned up a few times. Antigen: not known. J is TRBJ2-7 and V is TRBV11-3; 8 positions match TRBD1. The TCR sequence derives from a human donor in good health. Some libraries in this study had Jurkat cell RNA spiked in. Sequenced material: naive CD8+ T cells from blood, with Jurkat cell RNA spiked in. Subset reported: FACS-sorted CD8+CD4-CCR7+CD45RA+ naive T cells. CDR3 in amino acids: CASSLGQGQDEQYF. The CDR3 bases are TGTGCCAGCAGCTTAGGACAGGGGCAAGACGAGCAGTACTTC.